What follows are 8 T cell receptor beta chains derived from one specimen sequenced in a study of T cell responses to AZD1222 COVID-19 vaccine. Sequenced by immunoSEQ multiplex PCR; TCRdb stores in-frame clones only, minus some. Of 95,000 to 110,000 clones listed, 90% are singletons. The starting material was peripheral blood, obtained on day 0 of AZD1222 vaccination. The origin of the receptors is an adult in good health.

This clone was detected once. V usage is TRBV4-3 and J usage is TRBJ1-3, with D maybe TRBD1 (6 bases). This CDR3 comprises 17 residues. Germline V gene lookup returns CDR1 LGHNA and CDR2 YSLEER. With 0 bases removed from V and 0 bases from J, the gap between germline ends came to 12 bases. CDR3: CASSQELGTISGNTIYF. The DNA of the CDR3 is TGCGCCAGCAGCCAAGAGCTCGGGACAATCTCTGGAAACACCATATATTTT.

V and J are TRBV6-5 and TRBJ1-1; TRBD1 is a possible D gene (6 bases). The V end lost 3 bases, the J end lost 11 bases, and 16 bases lay between the germline ends. This CDR3 contains 13 residues. From germline, CDR1 is MNHEY and CDR2 SVGAGI. In DNA, the CDR3 is TGTGCCAGCAGTTATAGGGGGATGAGTCCGGCTTTCTTT. It specifies CASSYRGMSPAFF.

V is TRBV12-3 or TRBV12-4 and J is TRBJ1-1, with TRBD1 identical over 10 bases. With 1 base clipped from V and 7 bases from J, the junction kept 0 bases outside the gene matches. CDR3 length: 13 amino acids. CDR3 in DNA: TGTGCCAGCAGTTTAGGGACAGGGGGTGAAGCTTTCTTT. Its translation: CASSLGTGGEAFF.

This sequence joins TRBV30 and TRBJ1-1, with 9 bases identical to TRBD1. Looked up from germline, CDR1 is GTSNPN and CDR2 is SVGIG (reference sequence). Trimming took 5 bases from V and 4 from J; bases not matched to a gene: 5. There are 13 residues in the CDR3. CDR3 loop: CAWDRGTSTEAFF. In DNA, the CDR3 is TGTGCCTGGGACAGGGGGACGAGCACTGAAGCTTTCTTT.

This chain joins TRBV5-6 and TRBJ2-5; D unresolved. Trimming removed 3 bases at V and 5 bases at J, with 14 bases between. Germline loops: CDR1 SGHDT, CDR2 YYEEEE. The CDR3 sequence is 14 residues long. CDR3 protein: CASSSTPTSETQYF. As DNA, the CDR3 is TGTGCCAGCAGCTCGACTCCGACCTCGGAGACCCAGTACTTC.

The chain uses TRBV18 and TRBJ1-5, with unresolved D. V was pared by 8 bases and J by 4 bases, with 12 bases between. Germline values: CDR1 KGHSH, CDR2 LQKENI. The CDR3 contains 13 residues. The CDR3 DNA reads as TGTGCCAGCAACGAGGACCAAAATCAGCCCCAGCATTTT. It translates to CASNEDQNQPQHF.

V and J are TRBV19 and TRBJ1-2; D may be TRBD1 (5 bases). Germline V gives CDR1 LNHDA, CDR2 SQIVND (reference sequence). The V end lost 4 bases, the J end lost 4 bases, and 13 bases lay between the germline ends. CDR3 length equals 14 residues. The CDR3 spells CASSSGGTIYGYTF. The DNA for the CDR3 is TGTGCCAGTAGTAGCGGGGGAACCATCTATGGCTACACCTTC.

V gene TRBV2 combines with J gene TRBJ2-1, with 9 bases fitting TRBD1. The V gene's germline CDR1 is SNHLY and CDR2 FYNNEI. CDR3 length: 16 residues. The J segment lost 2 bases and the V segment lost 0 bases, leaving 2 bases of the junction unmatched. Here the CDR3 DNA reads TGTGCCAGCAGTGAAGCCGGACAGGGGCCCTACAATGAGCAGTTCTTC. Its protein product is CASSEAGQGPYNEQFF.